A single sample is the source of the 25 T cell receptor beta chains below, sequenced in a study of blood T cell repertoires in COVID-19. The data were produced by immunoSEQ multiplex PCR, yet TCRdb's version contains in-frame clones alone and is incomplete. The data show 25,000 or so clones, 85% to 90% seen once. The specimen was peripheral blood. These receptors were collected from a woman of 80 years or more with acute or convalescent COVID-19.

The chain has TRBV11-2 and TRBJ1-1; D may be TRBD1 (6 bases). The V and J ends lost 3 bases and 6 bases respectively, with 17 bases between them. CDR3 size: 15 residues. Germline V lookup: CDR1 SGHAT, CDR2 FQNNGV. CDR3 protein: CASSLGTGYGSEAFF. The CDR3 region has the DNA TGTGCCAGCAGCTTGGGAACAGGGTATGGTTCTGAAGCTTTCTTT. The full variable domain, its missing parts supplied by reference TRBV11-2 and TRBJ1-1, is EAGVAQSPRYKIIEKRQSVAFWCNPISGHATLYWYQQILGQGPKLLIQFQNNGVVDDSQLPKDRFSAERLKGVDSTLKIQPAKLEDSAVYLCASSLGTGYGSEAFFGQGTRLTVV.

The V call is TRBV2, the J call TRBJ2-3; 13 bases are shared with TRBD2. The CDR3 contains 15 residues. J gave up 5 bases and V 7 bases, and 6 bases lay outside the gene matches. CDR1 and CDR2 from the germline V gene are SNHLY and FYNNEI. CDR3 amino acids: CASTRLAGGVDTQYF. CDR3 bases: TGTGCCAGCACGCGACTAGCGGGAGGAGTAGATACGCAGTATTTT.

The rearrangement joins TRBV7-2 to TRBJ1-5; D is unclear. This CDR3 region has 16 residues. The germline CDR1 and CDR2 sequences are SGHTA and FQGNSA. Trimming took 4 bases from V and 3 from J, leaving 16 bases between them. The CDR3 loop reads CASSSDGSVPNQPQHF. The DNA for the CDR3 is TGTGCCAGCAGCTCCGATGGGAGTGTACCCAATCAGCCCCAGCATTTT.

V usage is TRBV5-1 and J usage is TRBJ1-1; 8 bases agree with TRBD1. Trimming took 4 bases from V and 3 from J; bases not matched to a gene: 8. CDR3 length: 15 amino acids. CDR1 and CDR2 from the germline V gene are SGHRS and YFSETQ. The CDR3 sequence: CASSEDRGSDTEAFF. CDR3 DNA: TGCGCCAGCAGCGAAGACAGGGGATCGGACACTGAAGCTTTCTTT.

This chain links TRBV6-2 or TRBV6-3 with TRBJ2-1; D is perhaps TRBD1 (6 bases). Deletions cut 5 bases from V and 5 bases from J, with 7 bases between. In germline, CDR1 is MNHEY, CDR2 SVGEGT. The CDR3 length is 12 residues. DNA for the CDR3: TGTGCCAGCAGTACAGGGAACAATGAGCAGTTCTTC. Residues: CASSTGNNEQFF.

The table lists this clone with a count of one. The chain employs TRBV27 and TRBJ2-3, with TRBD2 as a possible D gene (5 bases). V lost 5 bases and J 4 bases, leaving 25 bases between the germline ends. Looked up from germline, CDR1 is MNHEY and CDR2 is SMNVEV (reference sequence). The CDR3 sequence is 18 residues long. CDR3 amino acids: CASSSPIQSGGGSDTQYF. DNA of the CDR3: TGTGCCAGCAGTAGTCCCATCCAAAGCGGAGGAGGCTCAGATACGCAGTATTTT.

This clone was found once. The chain couples TRBV6-5 to TRBJ1-2, with a possible D match to TRBD1 (5 bases). This CDR3 contains 15 residues. With 0 bases removed from V and 2 bases from J, the gap between germline ends came to 10 bases. CDR1 and CDR2 (germline): MNHEY, SVGAGI. The CDR3 sequence is CASSYSTTANYGYTF. The DNA for the CDR3 is TGTGCCAGCAGTTACTCGACGACAGCCAACTATGGCTACACCTTC.

V is TRBV19 and J is TRBJ2-3; tentatively, D is TRBD2 (7 bases). Trimming took off 7 bases at V and 3 bases at J, with 20 bases between the two ends. This CDR3 is built from 16 residues. Per germline, CDR1 LNHDA and CDR2 SQIVND (reference sequence). In nucleotides, the CDR3 is TGTGCCAGTAAAAAGGGGGGAGGGCCCACGACAGATACGCAGTATTTT. It codes for CASKKGGGPTTDTQYF.

The chain combines TRBV4-1 with TRBJ1-1; weak D call: TRBD1 (5 bases). Germline V gives CDR1 MGHRA, CDR2 YSYEKL. Trimming pared 1 base from V and 0 bases from J, leaving 24 bases between. This CDR3 contains 20 residues. The CDR3 DNA reads TGCGCCAGCAGCCAAGTTTCTTTCGACCCAGCACAGGATCTGAACACTGAAGCTTTCTTT. Translation gives CASSQVSFDPAQDLNTEAFF.

J is TRBJ2-6 and V is TRBV11-3; D call uncertain. There are 16 residues in the CDR3. Germline V lookup: CDR1 SGHNT, CDR2 YENEEA. Deletions cut 1 base from V and 0 bases from J, with 7 bases between. The CDR3 here is CASSLGLHSGANVLTF. The CDR3 DNA sequence: TGTGCCAGCAGCTTAGGACTTCACTCTGGGGCCAACGTCCTGACTTTC.

V usage is TRBV21-1 and J usage is TRBJ2-3; the DNA was not used to check the table's D call, TRBD1. TRBV21-1 is noted as a pseudogene. The CDR3 has 19 residues. The CDR3 DNA sequence: TGTGCCAGCAGCACCGCCCCTGCAGGGGGACGTCGGAGCACAGATACGCAGTATTTT. Translated, it gives CASSTAPAGGRRSTDTQYF.

This clone has a handful of counts. The CDR3 DNA reads TGTGCCACCAGCAGTGAACAGACAGGGAGCGGAAACACCATATATTTT. It encodes CATSSEQTGSGNTIYF. The gene calls are TRBV15 and TRBJ1-3; 7 nucleotides agree with TRBD1. The V gene end was trimmed by 3 bases and the J gene end by 4 bases; junction bases not matched to a gene: 9. The germline V gene encodes CDR1 LNHNV and CDR2 YYDKDF (reference sequence). The CDR3 covers 16 residues.

The chain recombines TRBV6-5 with TRBJ2-2; D remains unclear. The V gene's germline CDR1 is MNHEY and CDR2 SVGAGI. The V and J ends lost 5 bases and 5 bases respectively, with 9 bases between them. The CDR3 runs 13 residues. The CDR3 spells CASSLTETGELFF. DNA of the CDR3: TGTGCCAGCAGTCTAACAGAAACCGGGGAGCTGTTTTTT.

V is TRBV5-6 and J is TRBJ2-7, with D hard to call. Germline lookup yields CDR1 SGHDT and CDR2 YYEEEE. The CDR3 has 12 residues. V lost 0 bases and J 6 bases, leaving 7 bases between the germline ends. CDR3 sequence reads: CASSLEQTEQYF. The CDR3 nucleotides are TGTGCCAGCAGCTTGGAACAGACCGAGCAGTACTTC. The full variable domain, with the rest looked up from reference TRBV5-6 and TRBJ2-7, is DAGVTQSPTHLIKTRGQQVTLRCSPKSGHDTVSWYQQALGQGPQFIFQYYEEEERQRGNFPDRFSGHQFPNYSSELNVNALLLGDSALYLCASSLEQTEQYFGPGTRLTVT.

This clone was counted a single time. The chain uses TRBV2 and TRBJ2-1; possibly TRBD2 for D (5 bases). The V gene's germline CDR1 is SNHLY and CDR2 FYNNEI. This CDR3 has 15 amino acids. Trimming removed 4 bases from V and 0 bases from J, with 10 bases in between. As DNA, the CDR3 is TGTGCCAGCAGTGCCACGGGGATCTCCTACAATGAGCAGTTCTTC. As protein: CASSATGISYNEQFF. Full variable domain (remainder filled in from reference TRBV2 and TRBJ2-1): EPEVTQTPSHQVTQMGQEVILRCVPISNHLYFYWYRQILGQKVEFLVSFYNNEISEKSEIFDDQFSVERPDGSNFTLKIRSTKLEDSAMYFCASSATGISYNEQFFGPGTRLTVL.

The V call is TRBV7-8, the J call TRBJ2-5; 14 positions match TRBD2. Germline V gene sequence: CDR1 SGHVS, CDR2 FQNEAQ. The CDR3 is 16 residues long. The trim removed 3 bases at V and 2 bases at J, leaving 2 bases unmatched. The DNA for the CDR3 is TGTGCCAGCAGCTTCGGGACTAGCGGGGGTCAAGAGACCCAGTACTTC. This sequence encodes CASSFGTSGGQETQYF.

The chain has TRBV24-1 and TRBJ1-5; 8 positions agree with TRBD1. After removal of 11 bases from V and 6 bases from J, the junction contained 11 bases not matched to a gene. CDR1 and CDR2 from the germline V gene are KGHDR and SFDVKD. There are 14 residues in the CDR3. CDR3 amino acids: CANNRGGACQPQHF. CDR3 coding DNA: TGTGCCAATAACAGGGGGGGAGCGTGTCAGCCCCAGCATTTT.

The chain employs TRBV27 and TRBJ2-1; 8 bases align to TRBD2. The J segment lost 4 bases and the V segment lost 4 bases, leaving 18 bases of the junction unmatched. The CDR3 runs 19 residues. The V gene's germline CDR1 is MNHEY and CDR2 SMNVEV (reference sequence). The CDR3 is CASSSLRALTSEGYNEQFF. CDR3 nucleotide sequence: TGTGCCAGCAGTTCCCTAAGGGCCCTGACTAGCGAGGGGTACAATGAGCAGTTCTTC.

The CDR3 nucleotides read TGTGCCAGCACCACGACCGGGGGAAAGGCCCGATCCTTATACGAGCAGTACTTC. Translated: CASTTTGGKARSLYEQYF. This sequence joins TRBV27 and TRBJ2-7, with TRBD2 as a possible D gene (6 bases). The CDR3 runs to 18 residues. V dropped 7 bases and J dropped 4 bases, with 29 bases sitting between them. Germline assignment: CDR1 MNHEY and CDR2 SMNVEV (reference sequence).

The chain joins TRBV23-1 to TRBJ1-1; 8 bases line up with TRBD1. TRBV23-1 is an ORF for which the function is uncertain. The CDR3 is 11 amino acids. Trimming at V came to 7 bases and at J to 10 bases, leaving 5 bases not matched to a gene. Written as DNA, the CDR3 is TGCGCCAGCAATGAACAGGGGGGAGCTTTCTTT. This codes for CASNEQGGAFF.

The V call is TRBV11-2, the J call TRBJ2-7; 15 bases are shared with TRBD2. The CDR3 runs 17 residues. The germline V gene encodes CDR1 SGHAT and CDR2 FQNNGV. J lost 4 bases, V lost 5 bases, and 9 bases had no gene match. The CDR3 spells CASSPGTSGRRIYEQYF. The CDR3 coding sequence is TGTGCCAGCAGCCCCGGGACTAGCGGGAGGAGGATTTACGAGCAGTACTTC.

This chain uses TRBV6-5 with TRBJ2-7, with 11 bases lining up with TRBD2. From germline, CDR1 is MNHEY and CDR2 SVGAGI. V was clipped by 7 bases and J by 5 bases; unmatched bases: 1. The CDR3 is 12 residues long. DNA of the CDR3: TGTGCCAGCACTAGCGGGGGGAACGAGCAGTACTTC. This gives the protein CASTSGGNEQYF.

The chain links TRBV4-1 to TRBJ1-2; 7 bases align to TRBD1. The CDR3 has 17 residues. V was clipped by 0 bases and J by 3 bases; unmatched bases: 10. Germline V gives CDR1 MGHRA, CDR2 YSYEKL. DNA for the CDR3: TGCGCCAGCAGCCAAGAGGGGACAGTATCTTCTCACTATGGCTACACCTTC. It encodes CASSQEGTVSSHYGYTF.

The V gene is TRBV5-1, the J gene TRBJ1-4, with D hard to call. Per the germline V gene, CDR1 is SGHRS and CDR2 is YFSETQ. This CDR3 contains 16 residues. Trimming took off 4 bases at V and 0 bases at J, with 13 bases between the two ends. The CDR3 region is CASSRRSGTTNEKLFF. In DNA form, the CDR3 reads TGCGCCAGCAGCCGGAGGTCGGGGACAACTAATGAAAAACTGTTTTTT.

The chain employs TRBV6-2 or TRBV6-3 and TRBJ2-2; a weak D match, TRBD2 (5 bases). CDR3 length equals 14 residues. Between the trimmed V and J ends, which lost 5 bases and 1 base, there was a span of 8 bases. Germline values: CDR1 MNHEY, CDR2 SVGEGT. CDR3 in DNA: TGTGCCAGCAGTGACTACAGGAACACCGGGGAGCTGTTTTTT. Its translation: CASSDYRNTGELFF.